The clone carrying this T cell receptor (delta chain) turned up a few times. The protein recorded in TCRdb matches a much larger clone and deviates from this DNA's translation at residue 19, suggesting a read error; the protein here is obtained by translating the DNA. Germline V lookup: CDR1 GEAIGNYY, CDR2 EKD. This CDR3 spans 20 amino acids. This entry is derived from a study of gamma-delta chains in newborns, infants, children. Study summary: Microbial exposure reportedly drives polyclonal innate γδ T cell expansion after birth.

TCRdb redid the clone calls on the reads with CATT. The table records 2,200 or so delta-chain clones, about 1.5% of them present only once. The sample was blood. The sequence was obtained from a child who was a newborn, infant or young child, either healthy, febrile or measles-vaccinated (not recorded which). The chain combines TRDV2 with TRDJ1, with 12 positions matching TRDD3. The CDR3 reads CACDTVLRTNWGIPSDKLTF. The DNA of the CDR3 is TGTGCCTGTGACACCGTACTACGGACCAACTGGGGGATACCTAGCGATAAACTCACCTTT.